The 2 T cell receptor beta chains below come from one sample, sequenced in a study of T cells in women clearing cervical HPV infection. Sequencing used immunoSEQ multiplex PCR; TCRdb keeps in-frame clones, though not all of them. The table gives 40,000 to 60,000 clones; the top ten clones make up approximately 0.98% of it. The specimen sequenced was blood buffy coat. Receptors originate from a woman between 18 and 75 years old with a cervical HPV16 infection that either progressed to CIN3+ or cleared (not recorded which).

As for this clone: The read gets to within 3 residues of the CDR3 end, and the germline J gene fills in the rest. The chain links TRBV7-9 to TRBJ1-2; D remains unclear. The CDR3 loop spans 14 amino acids. Per the germline V gene, CDR1 is SEHNR and CDR2 is FQNEAQ (reference sequence). The CDR3 sequence: CASSLGSRGNTYTF. Partial CDR3 DNA: TGTGCCAGCAGCTTAGGATCCCGGGGAAATACC.

With regard to this clone: With the read ending 3 residues before the CDR3 end, the germline J gene is used to fill in that end. V and J are TRBV7-2 and TRBJ2-3; perhaps TRBD2 as D (5 bases). The CDR3 has 15 residues. Trimming cost V 1 base and J 4 bases, with 12 bases left between them. CDR1 is SGHTA, CDR2 FQGNSA, per germline. The CDR3 sequence is CASSLVRRGSDTQYF. The sequenced CDR3 bases are TGTGCCAGCAGCTTAGTGCGACGAGGGTCAGATACG. The whole variable domain, remainder taken from reference TRBV7-2 and TRBJ2-3, is GAGVSQSPSNKVTEKGKDVELRCDPISGHTALYWYRQSLGQGLEFLIYFQGNSAPDKSGLPSDRFSAERTGGSVSTLTIQRTQQEDSAVYLCASSLVRRGSDTQYFGPGTRLTVL.